The 30 T cell receptor beta chains given below trace back to one sample, sequenced in a study of cytomegalovirus exposure and HLA in healthy donors. The primer mix had 60 Vbeta and 13 Jbeta primers. Sequencing used immunoSEQ multiplex PCR; TCRdb keeps in-frame clones, though not all of them. The data show some 160,000 clones, about 75% seen once. Material: PBMCs. The receptors here all came from a woman in her 30s in good health and CMV-seronegative.

This chain connects TRBV30 to TRBJ1-2; D uncertain. Germline assignment: CDR1 GTSNPN and CDR2 SVGIG (reference sequence). V lost 0 bases and J 4 bases, leaving 12 bases between the germline ends. The CDR3 is 14 residues long. The CDR3: CAWSVASVLYGYTF. The CDR3 DNA is TGTGCCTGGAGTGTGGCCAGCGTACTCTATGGCTACACCTTC. Full variable domain (remainder filled in from reference TRBV30 and TRBJ1-2): SQTIHQWPATLVQPVGSPLSLECTVEGTSNPNLYWYRQAAGRGLQLLFYSVGIGQISSEVPQNLSASRPQDRQFILSSKKLLLSDSGFYLCAWSVASVLYGYTFGSGTRLTVV.

The CDR3 is CASGLGRGGEQYF. CDR3 sequence (DNA): TGTGCTAGTGGTTTGGGGAGGGGAGGCGAGCAGTACTTC. The chain joins TRBV12-5 to TRBJ2-7; TRBD2 might be the D (6 bases). V was cut by 1 base and J by 6 bases, with 10 bases left in between. Germline V gene lookup returns CDR1 LGHNT and CDR2 FRNRAP. The CDR3 is 13 amino acids.

The CDR3 sequence: CASSFSGGWDGYTF. Here the CDR3 DNA reads TGTGCCAGCAGCTTCTCTGGGGGCTGGGATGGCTACACCTTC. V and J are TRBV7-9 and TRBJ1-2, with D maybe TRBD1 (6 bases). V was clipped by 3 bases and J by 6 bases, with 14 bases between them. This CDR3 comprises 14 residues. CDR1 is SEHNR, CDR2 FQNEAQ, per germline (reference sequence).

The chain carries TRBV29-1 and TRBJ2-3; weak D call: TRBD2 (6 bases). There are 13 residues in the CDR3. V was shortened by 6 bases and J by 2 bases, with 12 bases between the two germline ends. CDR1 and CDR2 from the germline V gene are SQVTM and ANQGSEA. This chain's CDR3 is CSVGTQFTDTQYF. The DNA of the CDR3 is TGCAGCGTGGGGACTCAGTTCACAGATACGCAGTATTTT.

This clone was counted only a few times. V and J are TRBV6-1 and TRBJ2-7, with 11 bases lining up with TRBD2. The CDR3 contains 15 residues. The V segment lost 4 bases and the J segment 7 bases; nucleotides outside the gene matches: 9. The germline V gene encodes CDR1 MNHNS and CDR2 SASEGT. The CDR3 region has the DNA TGTGCCAGCAGTGCGGGACTAGCGGCCCCCTGGGAGCAGTACTTC. Its protein is CASSAGLAAPWEQYF.

The J gene is TRBJ2-7, the V gene TRBV28; the D is unclear. Germline loops: CDR1 MDHEN, CDR2 SYDVKM. Trimming took 2 bases from V and 1 from J, leaving 18 bases between them. This CDR3 contains 17 residues. The CDR3 sequence: CASSLLAERLKSYEQYF. CDR3 DNA sequence: TGTGCCAGCAGTTTACTTGCCGAGAGGCTCAAGTCCTACGAGCAGTACTTC.

The chain joins TRBV5-4 to TRBJ2-2, with D unclear. Germline V CDR1 and CDR2: SGHNT, YYREEE (reference sequence). The CDR3 runs 15 residues. V dropped 1 base and J dropped 5 bases, with 12 bases sitting between them. The DNA for the CDR3 is TGTGCCAGCAGCTTGACGGCAGGTGCTACCGGGGAGCTGTTTTTT. This codes for CASSLTAGATGELFF.

This chain links TRBV19 with TRBJ1-1, with D perhaps TRBD1 (5 bases). Germline assignment: CDR1 LNHDA and CDR2 SQIVND (reference sequence). The V and J ends lost 0 bases and 3 bases respectively, with 11 bases between them. The CDR3 has 15 amino acids. The CDR3 is CASSIDQGRDTEAFF. CDR3 DNA sequence: TGTGCCAGTAGTATAGATCAGGGCCGGGACACTGAAGCTTTCTTT. Together with reference TRBV19 and TRBJ1-1, the CDR3 gives the full variable domain: DGGITQSPKYLFRKEGQNVTLSCEQNLNHDAMYWYRQDPGQGLRLIYYSQIVNDFQKGDIAEGYSVSREKKESFPLTVTSAQKNPTAFYLCASSIDQGRDTEAFFGQGTRLTVV.

This clone occurred a few times. This chain uses TRBV5-1 with TRBJ2-7, with 8 nucleotides matching TRBD1. V trimming: 3 bases; J trimming: 3 bases; junction bases outside the gene matches: 2. The CDR3 has 13 amino acids. Germline CDR1 is SGHRS and CDR2 is YFSETQ. The CDR3 here is CASSYGQGYEQYF. The CDR3 DNA is TGCGCCAGCAGCTATGGACAGGGCTACGAGCAGTACTTC.

V usage is TRBV29-1 and J usage is TRBJ2-7; D uncertain. Germline V gene sequence: CDR1 SQVTM, CDR2 ANQGSEA. The CDR3 is 13 amino acids. The germline V and J ends were trimmed by 4 bases and 2 bases, with 12 bases remaining between them. The CDR3 loop is CSVGGSNPYEQYF. The CDR3 DNA reads TGCAGCGTTGGTGGTAGTAACCCCTACGAGCAGTACTTC.

The chain couples TRBV27 to TRBJ2-2; 15 bases agree with TRBD2. CDR1 MNHEY and CDR2 SMNVEV come from the germline V gene (reference sequence). The trim removed 5 bases at V and 0 bases at J, leaving 7 bases unmatched. This CDR3 is 19 amino acids long. The CDR3 DNA follows: TGTGCCAGCAGTCTCCGTTGGACTAGCGGGGGGGCGAACACCGGGGAGCTGTTTTTT. Residues: CASSLRWTSGGANTGELFF.

In its sample, this clone was seen a few times. The chain employs TRBV18 and TRBJ1-3; 7 bases match TRBD1. The CDR3 contains 15 residues. V gave up 4 bases and J gave up 2 bases; unmatched junction bases: 5. CDR1 and CDR2 from the germline V gene are KGHSH and LQKENI. The DNA of the CDR3 is TGTGCCAGCTCACGCGACAGGGCAGCTGGAAACACCATATATTTT. Its protein product is CASSRDRAAGNTIYF.

The rearrangement joins TRBV7-2 to TRBJ2-7; no definite D call. Per germline, CDR1 SGHTA and CDR2 FQGNSA. The length of the CDR3 is 14 residues. Trimming took 4 bases from V and 2 from J, leaving 12 bases between them. CDR3 coding DNA: TGTGCCAGCAGCTCCTATCTTAGCCCCTACGAGCAGTACTTC. It is translated as CASSSYLSPYEQYF.

This clone was detected only a few times. The rearrangement links TRBV5-4 to TRBJ2-5; TRBD2 might be the D (5 bases). Trimming cost V 7 bases and J 2 bases, with 18 bases left between them. CDR3 size: 15 residues. Germline CDR1 is SGHNT and CDR2 is YYREEE (reference sequence). The CDR3 sequence: CASRLSSGSQETQYF. For the CDR3, the DNA is TGTGCCAGCCGTCTTTCGAGCGGATCACAAGAGACCCAGTACTTC.

The gene calls are TRBV7-2 and TRBJ2-3; TRBD1 matches 12 bases. The CDR3 spans 15 residues. The germline V gene has CDR1 SGHTA and CDR2 FQGNSA. The J segment lost 7 bases and the V segment lost 5 bases, leaving 7 bases of the junction unmatched. DNA for the CDR3: TGTGCCAGCAGCAGTTGGGACAGGGGGCTAAATACGCAGTATTTT. Translated: CASSSWDRGLNTQYF.

The chain recombines TRBV27 with TRBJ2-7; TRBD1 matches at 8 bases. The ends lost 3 bases at V and 1 base at J; junction bases unmatched: 2. Germline V gene sequence: CDR1 MNHEY, CDR2 SMNVEV (reference sequence). The CDR3 sequence is 14 residues long. CDR3 protein: CASSFRDRSYEQYF. The CDR3 DNA is TGTGCCAGCAGTTTCCGGGACAGGTCCTACGAGCAGTACTTC.

The gene calls are TRBV30 and TRBJ1-1; TRBD1 agrees at 8 bases. V was clipped by 5 bases and J by 4 bases; unmatched bases: 6. The V gene's germline CDR1 is GTSNPN and CDR2 SVGIG (reference sequence). The CDR3 runs 13 residues. The CDR3 spells CAWAGQGGTEAFF. In DNA form, the CDR3 reads TGTGCCTGGGCTGGACAGGGTGGCACTGAAGCTTTCTTT.

This chain joins TRBV18 and TRBJ2-6; no firm D call. Germline V gives CDR1 KGHSH, CDR2 LQKENI. The CDR3 runs 16 residues. V gave up 2 bases and J gave up 0 bases, with 8 bases separating them. The CDR3 DNA reads TGTGCCAGCTCACCATCCGGTATCTCTGGGGCCAACGTCCTGACTTTC. Translated, it gives CASSPSGISGANVLTF. Full variable domain (outside the CDR3, taken from reference TRBV18 and TRBJ2-6): NAGVMQNPRHLVRRRGQEARLRCSPMKGHSHVYWYRQLPEEGLKFMVYLQKENIIDESGMPKERFSAEFPKEGPSILRIQQVVRGDSAAYFCASSPSGISGANVLTFGAGSRLTVL.

This clone occurred a few times. The gene calls are TRBV4-1 and TRBJ1-3; 10 bases are shared with TRBD1. Germline V lookup: CDR1 MGHRA, CDR2 YSYEKL. V was pared by 4 bases and J by 5 bases, with 8 bases of the junction left unmatched. The CDR3 totals 16 residues. The CDR3 loop is CASSPTGTGERNTIYF. The CDR3 nucleotides are TGCGCCAGCAGCCCCACCGGGACAGGGGAAAGAAACACCATATATTTT.

The chain recombines TRBV5-4 with TRBJ2-5; TRBD1 matches at 7 bases. CDR1 SGHNT and CDR2 YYREEE come from the germline V gene (reference sequence). The CDR3 is 13 amino acids. With V trimmed by 5 bases and J by 3 bases, 4 bases remained unmatched. Written as DNA, the CDR3 is TGTGCCAGCAGTAACGACAGGGAAGAGACCCAGTACTTC. The encoded protein is CASSNDREETQYF.

The chain couples TRBV7-6 to TRBJ1-4; D perhaps matches TRBD1 (6 bases). CDR1 and CDR2 from the germline V gene are SGHVS and FNYEAQ. The CDR3 sequence is 18 residues long. V gave up 2 bases and J gave up 0 bases, with 16 bases separating them. The CDR3 nucleotides read TGTGCCAGCAGCTTATCTGGCGGGGGCCTTGCAACTAATGAAAAACTGTTTTTT. Amino acids: CASSLSGGGLATNEKLFF.

The rearrangement uses TRBV28 and TRBJ2-6, with TRBD2 identical over 10 bases. Germline V gene sequence: CDR1 MDHEN, CDR2 SYDVKM. The CDR3 has 18 amino acids. V trimming: 6 bases; J trimming: 0 bases; junction bases outside the gene matches: 8. The CDR3, as DNA: TGTGCCAGCAGCTCCCGACTAGCGGGCGCCTCTGGGGCCAACGTCCTGACTTTC. This sequence encodes CASSSRLAGASGANVLTF.

Remarks on this clone: A read error may account for a junction end that differs from germline. This sequence joins TRBV7-3 and TRBJ2-1, with TRBD1 identical over 7 bases. The germline gives CDR1 SGHTA, CDR2 FQGTGA. CDR3 length: 15 amino acids. The CDR3 sequence: CAGSYGGRGPSEQFF. The CDR3 DNA reads TGTGCCGGCAGCTACGGTGGAAGGGGGCCGAGTGAGCAGTTCTTC.

The chain recombines TRBV5-1 with TRBJ1-2; D is possibly TRBD1 (5 bases). The CDR3 runs 15 residues. Trimming pared 0 bases from V and 4 bases from J, leaving 13 bases between. The germline gives CDR1 SGHRS, CDR2 YFSETQ. The CDR3 is CASSLEAGRTYGYTF. DNA for the CDR3: TGCGCCAGCAGCTTGGAGGCAGGGCGAACCTATGGCTACACCTTC.

This clone appeared a few times. The chain uses TRBV27 and TRBJ2-7, with 9 nucleotides matching TRBD1. After removal of 3 bases from V and 5 bases from J, the junction contained 14 bases not matched to a gene. Germline assignment: CDR1 MNHEY and CDR2 SMNVEV (reference sequence). This CDR3 is built from 17 residues. In DNA, the CDR3 is TGTGCCAGCAGTTTGTTCGCAGGAGGGACAGGGAGGGACGAGCAGTACTTC. Encoded protein: CASSLFAGGTGRDEQYF.

The V and J genes are TRBV5-6 and TRBJ1-1, with D unresolved. Germline-derived CDR1 and CDR2 are SGHDT and YYEEEE. V was clipped by 0 bases and J by 4 bases, with 10 bases between them. The CDR3 loop spans 14 amino acids. The CDR3 DNA reads TGTGCCAGCAGCTTGGGTCTGGGCAGCACTGAAGCTTTCTTT. It specifies CASSLGLGSTEAFF.

The rearrangement joins TRBV29-1 to TRBJ1-3; tentative D call: TRBD1 (6 bases). This CDR3 has 12 residues. Germline V gene sequence: CDR1 SQVTM, CDR2 ANQGSEA. Trimming removed 7 bases at V and 8 bases at J, with 15 bases between. DNA of the CDR3: TGCAGCGCCCAGGGGCCCCGGGACACCATATATTTT. Translating gives CSAQGPRDTIYF.

The chain uses TRBV7-6 and TRBJ1-6, with D possibly being TRBD1 (6 bases). Germline lookup yields CDR1 SGHVS and CDR2 FNYEAQ. The CDR3 has 15 amino acids. V dropped 0 bases and J dropped 9 bases, with 12 bases sitting between them. The CDR3 region is CASSLARVGGSPLHF. CDR3 sequence (DNA): TGTGCCAGCAGCTTAGCGCGAGTAGGGGGTTCACCCCTCCACTTT.

The chain is built from TRBV6-1 and TRBJ1-2, with 10 bases lining up with TRBD1. The CDR3 has 15 amino acids. The V segment lost 6 bases and the J segment 6 bases; nucleotides outside the gene matches: 10. Germline V gives CDR1 MNHNS, CDR2 SASEGT. This CDR3 is CASSAWDRGGNGYTF. CDR3 DNA: TGTGCCAGCAGCGCTTGGGACAGGGGAGGGAATGGCTACACCTTC.

This chain joins TRBV7-9 and TRBJ2-7; 7 bases match TRBD2. V lost 1 base to trimming and J lost 5 bases; unmatched junction nucleotides: 11. The CDR3 sequence is 16 residues long. Per germline, CDR1 SEHNR and CDR2 FQNEAQ (reference sequence). CDR3: CASSLGGGFYLDEQYF. The CDR3 DNA reads TGTGCCAGCAGCTTAGGCGGGGGTTTCTATCTCGACGAGCAGTACTTC.